This TCR beta chain comes out of a study of T cell repertoires in cytomegalovirus infection. A word on this clonotype: Its target is not known.

Via MiXCR, TCRdb re-called the reads, giving one row per CDR3 protein. The sample includes about 50,000 distinct CDR3 sequences, roughly a fifth of them seen just once. Specimen: CD8+ T cells from cultured PBMCs, collected from culture after CMV antigen stimulation. This TCR came from a human donor in good health (CMV status not recorded). Some clones in this sample may be carry-over from other donors' samples.

The CDR3 nucleotides are TGCGCCAGCAGCTTGTTTGAGTCCCTCTTCTCTGGGGCCAACGTCCTGACTTTC. Its protein product is CASSLFESLFSGANVLTF. The chain links TRBV5-1 to TRBJ2-6; D remains unclear. V lost 1 base and J lost 0, with 14 bases in between. Germline V lookup: CDR1 SGHRS, CDR2 YFSETQ. CDR3 length: 18 amino acids.